This record concerns one TCR beta chain sequence. Its cognate antigen is unknown. Cells designated naive CD8 were CD45RO-negative and were positively selected for CCR7, with terminally differentiated effector memory CD45RA+ cells excluded. This sample is drawn from a study of shared clonotypes between healthy human individuals. In the study's own analysis: From ImmunoSEQ came sequences covering only the junction and carrying no quality scores, so filtering differed. Measured with immunoSEQ multiplex PCR; TCRdb has only the in-frame clones, and not every one. The DNA gave D and trimming, while V, J and clone size come from that table. The profile shows about 2 million clones, about 95% of them singletons. From germline, CDR1 is SEHNR and CDR2 FQNEAQ (reference sequence). J gave up 0 bases and V 4 bases, and 9 bases lay outside the gene matches. The CDR3 covers 18 residues. Study-wide findings and caveats: Several donors showed sharing of approximately 5% of naive CD4 clonotypes.

The specimen sequenced was naive CD8+ T cells sorted from blood. The sequence was obtained from a man aged 18 to 35 in good health. The chain couples TRBV7-9 to TRBJ2-1; TRBD2 agrees at 10 bases. The CDR3 region is CASSSPTSGQSSYNEQFF. The DNA for the CDR3 is TGTGCCAGCAGCTCACCGACTAGCGGGCAGAGCTCCTACAATGAGCAGTTCTTC. The variable domain in full, completed from reference TRBV7-9 and TRBJ2-1, reads DTGVSQNPRHKITKRGQNVTFRCDPISEHNRLYWYRQTLGQGPEFLTYFQNEAQLEKSRLLSDRFSAERPKGSFSTLEIQRTEQGDSAMYLCASSSPTSGQSSYNEQFFGPGTRLTVL.